Shown below are 19 T cell receptor beta chains from a single sample sequenced in a study of shared clonotypes between healthy human individuals. The assay was immunoSEQ multiplex PCR, and TCRdb's table has in-frame clones only and misses some. The sample lists some 2.1 million clones, around 95% seen once, with around 0.13% in the top ten. The specimen was naive CD4+ T cells sorted from blood. As for subset: CD45RA+ positively selected. These receptors were taken from a man aged 18 to 30 in good health.

The chain joins TRBV5-5 to TRBJ2-7, with a tentative D call TRBD2 (7 bases). Per germline, CDR1 SGHKS and CDR2 YYEKEE (reference sequence). The CDR3 spans 14 residues. V was shortened by 4 bases and J by 4 bases, with 15 bases between the two germline ends. The CDR3 is CASSPRGARYEQYF. The CDR3 nucleotides read TGTGCCAGCAGCCCTCGGGGGGCGCGTTACGAGCAGTACTTC.

The chain combines TRBV6-5 with TRBJ1-5; 7 bases are shared with TRBD1. Trimming removed 6 bases from V and 3 bases from J; junction bases left unmatched: 8. The germline V gene encodes CDR1 MNHEY and CDR2 SVGAGI. The CDR3 is 15 amino acids. CDR3 loop: CASRRQGWDNQPQHF. The CDR3 DNA reads as TGTGCCAGCAGAAGACAGGGTTGGGACAATCAGCCCCAGCATTTT.

As to this clone: As the CDR3 is not closed by the conserved phenylalanine or tryptophan, this likely results from a read error. Because the CDR3's place on the DNA is in doubt, the DNA is left out and the CDR3 is given as listed by TCRdb. The V and J genes are TRBV21-1 and TRBJ2-3; the table's TRBD2 call for D was not verified on the DNA. TRBV21-1 is designated a pseudogene. The CDR3 has 11 amino acids, counting both end residues. The CDR3 loop is CASSKVIGSIS.

The chain combines TRBV7-2 with TRBJ2-5; no reliable D call. Germline values: CDR1 SGHTA, CDR2 FQGNSA. The CDR3 is 13 amino acids. The V end was cut by 5 bases, the J end by 5 bases, with 12 bases between. CDR3 DNA sequence: TGTGCCAGCAGCCCTGAAGTTTGGGAGACCCAGTACTTC. Translation: CASSPEVWETQYF.

V usage is TRBV6-5 and J usage is TRBJ2-3, with 7 positions matching TRBD2. V lost 6 bases, J lost 1 base, and 1 base stayed unmatched. Germline V gives CDR1 MNHEY, CDR2 SVGAGI. The CDR3 has 13 amino acids. Here the CDR3 DNA reads TGTGCCAGCAGGGGAGGGGGCACAGATACGCAGTATTTT. Protein product: CASRGGGTDTQYF.

In this sample, this clone turned up a few times. The chain links TRBV2 to TRBJ2-2; D remains unclear. The V and J ends lost 4 bases and 3 bases respectively, with 9 bases between them. There are 14 residues in the CDR3. CDR1 is SNHLY, CDR2 FYNNEI, per germline. The CDR3 region has the DNA TGTGCCAGCAGTGTCGCCAGAGACACCGGGGAGCTGTTTTTT. This encodes CASSVARDTGELFF.

The gene calls are TRBV30 and TRBJ1-5; D call uncertain. V lost 2 bases to trimming and J lost 7 bases, with 12 bases between them. The CDR3 covers 13 residues. Germline lookup yields CDR1 GTSNPN and CDR2 SVGIG (reference sequence). CDR3 in amino acids: CAWSTTRRQPQHF. CDR3 nucleotides: TGTGCCTGGAGTACGACTCGGCGACAGCCCCAGCATTTT.

The J gene is TRBJ1-5, the V gene TRBV19; no definite D call. Germline CDR1 LNHDA, CDR2 SQIVND (reference sequence). Trimming shortened V by 4 bases and J by 7 bases, and 11 bases separated the two germline ends. The CDR3 consists of 13 residues. The DNA for the CDR3 is TGTGCCAGTAGTAATTGGGCCTGGCAGCCCCAGCATTTT. Its translation is CASSNWAWQPQHF. Full variable domain (rest looked up from reference TRBV19 and TRBJ1-5): DGGITQSPKYLFRKEGQNVTLSCEQNLNHDAMYWYRQDPGQGLRLIYYSQIVNDFQKGDIAEGYSVSREKKESFPLTVTSAQKNPTAFYLCASSNWAWQPQHFGDGTRLSIL.

The chain couples TRBV27 to TRBJ2-1; TRBD2 aligns across 9 bases. The germline V gene has CDR1 MNHEY and CDR2 SMNVEV (reference sequence). CDR3 length equals 16 residues. After removal of 1 base from V and 4 bases from J, the junction contained 5 bases not matched to a gene. The CDR3 nucleotides are TGTGCCAGCAGTTTATTTTTGCGGGAGGGTTACAATGAGCAGTTCTTC. This codes for CASSLFLREGYNEQFF.

The J gene is TRBJ1-5, the V gene TRBV2; 9 bases are shared with TRBD1. CDR1 is SNHLY and CDR2 is FYNNEI in the germline V gene. Germline trimming cut 4 bases from V and 1 base from J; bases unmatched to any gene: 14. This CDR3 region has 19 residues. The chain's CDR3 is CASSANLARDRVSNQPQHF. The CDR3, as DNA: TGTGCCAGCAGTGCAAATTTAGCAAGGGACAGGGTGAGCAATCAGCCCCAGCATTTT.

V gene TRBV11-2 combines with J gene TRBJ2-3; 11 nucleotides agree with TRBD2. Germline CDR1 reads SGHAT; CDR2 reads FQNNGV. This CDR3 is built from 19 residues. The V gene end was trimmed by 0 bases and the J gene end by 1 base; junction bases not matched to a gene: 9. This CDR3 is CASSLDLRGTSGGTDTQYF. In nucleotides, the CDR3 is TGTGCCAGCAGCTTAGACCTACGGGGGACTAGCGGAGGCACAGATACGCAGTATTTT.

This clone has ten or more counts. The gene calls are TRBV10-3 and TRBJ1-1; D is unresolved. In germline, CDR1 is ENHRY, CDR2 SYGVKD. The length of the CDR3 is 13 residues. V was pared by 1 base and J by 1 base, with 4 bases between. CDR3 nucleotides: TGTGCCATCAGTGAGTTTGGGAACACTGAAGCTTTCTTT. Translating gives CAISEFGNTEAFF.

This clone was seen repeatedly, ten times or more. V is TRBV7-9 and J is TRBJ1-6; 7 nucleotides align to TRBD1. Germline V lookup: CDR1 SEHNR, CDR2 FQNEAQ (reference sequence). V trimming: 1 base; J trimming: 9 bases; junction bases outside the gene matches: 6. The CDR3 contains 15 residues. CDR3 protein: CASSLEATGFSPLHF. Here the CDR3 DNA reads TGTGCCAGCAGCTTAGAGGCGACAGGGTTTTCACCCCTCCACTTT.

A note on this clone: The sample contains more than one DNA sequence encoding this CDR3. The J gene is TRBJ2-7, the V gene TRBV7-2; 11 bases align to TRBD1. CDR3 length: 16 amino acids. Trimming took 0 bases from V and 4 from J; bases not matched to a gene: 5. The germline CDR1 and CDR2 sequences are SGHTA and FQGNSA. The CDR3 nucleotides are TGTGCCAGCAGCTTAGCCGGGACAGGGGGTTCGTACGAGCAGTACTTC. Amino acids: CASSLAGTGGSYEQYF.

The chain carries TRBV9 and TRBJ2-6; no clear D gene. V dropped 0 bases and J dropped 3 bases, with 10 bases sitting between them. CDR1 is SGDLS and CDR2 is YYNGEE in the germline V gene. The CDR3 covers 16 residues. The CDR3 nucleotides are TGTGCCAGCAGCGTAGGGATAGGGCGTGGGGCCAACGTCCTGACTTTC. It encodes CASSVGIGRGANVLTF.

V and J are TRBV2 and TRBJ1-2; 10 positions match TRBD1. From germline, CDR1 is SNHLY and CDR2 FYNNEI. V gave up 4 bases and J gave up 4 bases; unmatched junction bases: 3. This CDR3 is 14 amino acids long. The CDR3 DNA is TGTGCCAGCAGTGGACAGGGGGCTGGCTATGGCTACACCTTC. Translated: CASSGQGAGYGYTF.

The chain is built from TRBV7-9 and TRBJ1-2; D may be TRBD1 (6 bases). The ends were cut back, 4 bases at V and 14 bases at J, with 20 bases in the middle. Germline V gives CDR1 SEHNR, CDR2 FQNEAQ (reference sequence). This CDR3 contains 13 residues. The CDR3 DNA sequence: TGTGCCAGCAGCTCCGGGACATTGGAGTTGTGGACCTTC. Translating gives CASSSGTLELWTF.

The chain carries TRBV5-1 and TRBJ2-1, with 9 bases matching TRBD2. Germline loops: CDR1 SGHRS, CDR2 YFSETQ. J was trimmed by 9 bases and V by 4 bases; bases with no gene match: 8. This CDR3 is built from 14 residues. The CDR3 nucleotides read TGCGCCAGCAGCCCTCTTTCAGCGGGAGGTGAGCAGTTCTTC. It codes for CASSPLSAGGEQFF.

The chain couples TRBV11-2 to TRBJ2-2, with no clear D. In germline, CDR1 is SGHAT, CDR2 FQNNGV. V lost 2 bases to trimming and J lost 2 bases, with 6 bases between them. The CDR3 has 14 amino acids. The CDR3 nucleotides read TGTGCCAGCAGCTTAAGGGAAAACACCGGGGAGCTGTTTTTT. This gives the protein CASSLRENTGELFF.